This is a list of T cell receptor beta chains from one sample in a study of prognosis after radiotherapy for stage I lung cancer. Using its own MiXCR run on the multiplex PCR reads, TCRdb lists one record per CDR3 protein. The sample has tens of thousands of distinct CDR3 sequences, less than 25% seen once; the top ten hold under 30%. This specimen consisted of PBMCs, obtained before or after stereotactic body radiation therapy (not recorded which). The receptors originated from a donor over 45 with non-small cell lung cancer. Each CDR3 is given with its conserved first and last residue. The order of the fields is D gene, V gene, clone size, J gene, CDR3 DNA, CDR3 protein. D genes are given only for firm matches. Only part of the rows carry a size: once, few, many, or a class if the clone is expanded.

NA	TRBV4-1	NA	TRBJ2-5	TGCGCCAGCAGCCAAGCAGGTCTAGCGTTGGAGACCCAGAACTTC	CASSQAGLALETQNF
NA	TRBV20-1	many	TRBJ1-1	TGCAGTGCTAGAGATGAGGGCGGCACAGGGAACACTGAAGCTTTCTTT	CSARDEGGTGNTEAFF
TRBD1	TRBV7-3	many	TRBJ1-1	TGTGCCAGCAGCTTGACAGGGGGCTGGAGGACTGAAGCTTTCTTT	CASSLTGGWRTEAFF
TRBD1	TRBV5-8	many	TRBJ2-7	TGTGCCAGCAGCTTGAATCCGGGACAGGGTTTCGCCGAGCAGTACTTC	CASSLNPGQGFAEQYF
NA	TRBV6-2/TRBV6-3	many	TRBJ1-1	TGTGCCAGCAGTTACAAACTTCGAGGCAGGGGAGGAACTGAAGCTTTCTTT	CASSYKLRGRGGTEAFF
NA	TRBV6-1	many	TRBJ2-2	TGTGCCAGCACCCCGCCGGGGCTGAACACCGGGGAGCTGTTTTTT	CASTPPGLNTGELFF
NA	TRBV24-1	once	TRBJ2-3	TGTGCCACCAGTGAGCCACCGGTACTAGCCGGGGGCAGTACGCAGTATTTT	CATSEPPVLAGGSTQYF
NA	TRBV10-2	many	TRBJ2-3	TGCGCCAGCAGTGAGAGGGTGCCCACAGATACGCAGTATTTT	CASSERVPTDTQYF
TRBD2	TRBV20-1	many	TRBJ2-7	TGCAGTGCTCCCGTAGCGGGGGCCTCCTACGAGCAGTACTTC	CSAPVAGASYEQYF
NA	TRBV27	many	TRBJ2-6	TGTGCCAGCAGTTTTAGGGGGACTGGGGCCAACGTCCTGACTTTC	CASSFRGTGANVLTF
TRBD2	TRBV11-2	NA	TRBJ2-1	TGTGCCAGCAGCCCACGAGCGTGGGGGGGGGTTGAGCAGTTCTTC	CASSPRAWGGVEQFF
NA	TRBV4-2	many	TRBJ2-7	TGTGCCAGCAGCCGGAACCTAGAGGCCGAGCAGTACTTC	CASSRNLEAEQYF
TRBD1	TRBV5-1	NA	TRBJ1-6	TGCGCCAGCAGCATCTCCGGGACAGCCCTATTTTCACCCCTCCACTTT	CASSISGTALFSPLHF
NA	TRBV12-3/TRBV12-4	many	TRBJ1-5	TGTGCCAGCAGTTTTCAGATAAATCAGCCCCAGCATTTT	CASSFQINQPQHF
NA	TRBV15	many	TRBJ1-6	TGTGCCACCAGCAGGGACCCCGGTCCACCCCTCCACTTT	CATSRDPGPPLHF
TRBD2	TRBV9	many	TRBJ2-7	TGTGCCAGCAGCGTGAGCGGGGATTATTCCTACGAGCAGTACTTC	CASSVSGDYSYEQYF
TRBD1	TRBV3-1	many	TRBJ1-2	TGTGCCAGCAGCCACAGCAGTCCCGGGACAGGGGCAGCGGCCTATGGCTACACCTTC	CASSHSSPGTGAAAYGYTF
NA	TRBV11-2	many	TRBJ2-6	TGTGCCACGCAGGGAGGGGGAGGCTCTGTCATGGGGGCCAACGTCCTGACTTTC	CATQGGGGSVMGANVLTF
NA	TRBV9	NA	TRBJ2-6	TGTGCCAGCAGCGCCATAAGGACTGGGGCCAACGTCCTTACTTTC	CASSAIRTGANVLTF
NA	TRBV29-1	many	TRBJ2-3	TGCAGCGTTGTTCGCCCCGGTACAGATACGCAGTATTTT	CSVVRPGTDTQYF
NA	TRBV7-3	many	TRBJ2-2	TGTGCCAGCAGCACTACGATGTCCGGGGAGCTGTTTTTT	CASSTTMSGELFF
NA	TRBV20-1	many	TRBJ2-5	TGCAGTGCTGCCCGGGGAGACCAAGAGACCCAGTACTTC	CSAARGDQETQYF
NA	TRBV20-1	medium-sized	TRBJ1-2	TGCAGTGCTGGGGGCACTAACTATGGCTACACCTTC	CSAGGTNYGYTF
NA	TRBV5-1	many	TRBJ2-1	TGCGCCAGCAGCTTACAGGGCAATGAGCAGTTCTTC	CASSLQGNEQFF
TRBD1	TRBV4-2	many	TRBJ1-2	TGTGCCAGCAGCCAAGATCCGGGCGGCAGGGGGAGGGATGGCTACACCTTC	CASSQDPGGRGRDGYTF
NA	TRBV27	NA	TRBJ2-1	TGCTCCAGCAGATGGACATGGGACAATGAGCAGTTCTTC	CSSRWTWDNEQFF
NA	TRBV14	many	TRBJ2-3	TGTGCCAGCAGCCAAGACCCCGCGGGCTCTAGCACAGATACGCAGTATTTT	CASSQDPAGSSTDTQYF
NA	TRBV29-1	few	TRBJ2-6	TGCAGCGTTGATTCTGGGGCCAACGTCCTGACTTTC	CSVDSGANVLTF
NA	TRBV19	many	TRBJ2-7	TGTGCCAGTAGAGGGACGGGGTTCGATGAGCAGTACTTC	CASRGTGFDEQYF
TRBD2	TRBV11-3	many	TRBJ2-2	TGTGCCAGCAGCTTGAGGACTAGCGGGGGCACCGGGGAGCTGTTTTTT	CASSLRTSGGTGELFF
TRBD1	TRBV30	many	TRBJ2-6	TGTGCCTGGAGGGGACAGGGCTCTGGGGCCAACGTCCTGACTTTC	CAWRGQGSGANVLTF
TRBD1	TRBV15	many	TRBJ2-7	TGTGCCACCAGCAGAGAGGGACAGGGTGGCGAGCAGTACTTC	CATSREGQGGEQYF
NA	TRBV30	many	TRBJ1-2	TGTGCCTGGAGTCCTACGGGGTCCTATGGCTACACCTTC	CAWSPTGSYGYTF
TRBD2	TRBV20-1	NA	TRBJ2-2	TGCAGTGCTAGAGATGGAGAATTACTAGCGGGAGGGCCGGCCACCGGGGAGCTGTTTTTT	CSARDGELLAGGPATGELFF
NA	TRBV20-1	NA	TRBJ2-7	TGCAGTGCTCTAGGGATAAGGGGCGAGCAGAACTTC	CSALGIRGEQNF
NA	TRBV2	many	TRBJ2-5	TGTGCCAGCAGTGATAGCGCTGGGGGAGAGACCCAGTACTTC	CASSDSAGGETQYF
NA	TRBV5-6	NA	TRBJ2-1	TGTGCCAGCAGCTTGGCCCAAAGGCGAGTTAACAATGAGCAGTTCTTC	CASSLAQRRVNNEQFF
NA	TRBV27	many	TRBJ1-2	TGTGCCAGCAGTTTTGAGGGAAACTATGGCTACACCTTC	CASSFEGNYGYTF
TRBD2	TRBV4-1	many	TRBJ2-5	TGCGCCAGCAGCCAAGAACCCCATTGGGCTAGCGGCGACCAAGAGACCCAGTACTTC	CASSQEPHWASGDQETQYF
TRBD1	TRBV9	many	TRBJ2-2	TGTGCCAGCAGCGTGACGGGACAGGGTGGGGCCGGGGAGCTGTTTTTT	CASSVTGQGGAGELFF
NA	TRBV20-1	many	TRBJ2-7	TGCAGTGCTCTCGGGACAAGGGGCGAGCAGTACTTC	CSALGTRGEQYF
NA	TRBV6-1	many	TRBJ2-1	TGTGCCAGCGCGGCAGGGGGGAGCTCCTACAATGAGCAGTTCTTC	CASAAGGSSYNEQFF
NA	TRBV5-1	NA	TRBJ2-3	TGCGCCAGCAGCCGAGTGGTAAGGTCGGAGACACATACGCAGTATTTT	CASSRVVRSETHTQYF
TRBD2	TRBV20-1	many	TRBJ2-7	TGCAGTGCTAGAGCTCGTAGCGGGAGGGGGGTCGAGCAGTACTTC	CSARARSGRGVEQYF
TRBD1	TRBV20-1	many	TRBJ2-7	TGCAGTGCTAGAGATACCCTCTCCGCGGACAGGGGACGGCCCTACGAGCAGTACTTC	CSARDTLSADRGRPYEQYF
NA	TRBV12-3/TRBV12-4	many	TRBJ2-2	TGTGCCAGCAGTTTTAGGGGCTGGGAGCTGTTTTTT	CASSFRGWELFF
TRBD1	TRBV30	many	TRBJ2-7	TGTGCCTGGAGGACAGGGGGTTCGTACGAGCAGTACTTC	CAWRTGGSYEQYF
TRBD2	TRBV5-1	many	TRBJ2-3	TGCGCCAGCAGCTCGAGCGGGGTCACAGATACGCAGTATTTT	CASSSSGVTDTQYF
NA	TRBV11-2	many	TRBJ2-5	TGTGCCAGCAGCCCTAACAGGGCCCTCCAAGAGACCCAGTACTTC	CASSPNRALQETQYF
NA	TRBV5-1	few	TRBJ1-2	TGCGCCAGCAGCTTTTCTGGGGGGGGGCAGGATGGCTACACCTTC	CASSFSGGGQDGYTF
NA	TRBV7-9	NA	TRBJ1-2	TGTGCCAGCAGCCCCCCCATCTATGGCTACACCTTC	CASSPPIYGYTF
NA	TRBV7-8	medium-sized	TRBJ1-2	TGTGCCAGCAGCTCAGACACGTTCTACACCTTC	CASSSDTFYTF
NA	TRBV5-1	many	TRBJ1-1	TGCGCCAGCAGCTTGGGCAGGATTCGGACTGAAGCTTTCTTT	CASSLGRIRTEAFF
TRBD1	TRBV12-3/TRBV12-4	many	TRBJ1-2	TGTGCCAGCAGTTTACAAGGGACAGGGCCCTATGGCTACACCTTC	CASSLQGTGPYGYTF
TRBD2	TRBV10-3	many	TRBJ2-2	TGTGCCACCAGTCCGACCGGGACTAGAACCCCCGGGGAGCTGTTTTTT	CATSPTGTRTPGELFF
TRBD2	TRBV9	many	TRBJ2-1	TGTGCCAGCAGCGGAGCCACTAGCGGGATCTACAATGAGCAGTTCTTC	CASSGATSGIYNEQFF
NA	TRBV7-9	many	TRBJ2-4	TGTGCCAGCAGCTTAAGGGATCGACCATCAGGAGGGAACATTCAGTACTTC	CASSLRDRPSGGNIQYF
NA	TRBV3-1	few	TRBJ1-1	TGTGCCAGCACCTTGAGGGGACAGAACACTGAAGCTTTCTTT	CASTLRGQNTEAFF
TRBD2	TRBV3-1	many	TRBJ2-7	TGTGCCAGCAGCGGGTTCGGGGGGGCAGGCGAGCAGTACTTC	CASSGFGGAGEQYF
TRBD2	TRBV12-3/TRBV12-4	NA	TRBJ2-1	TGTGCCAGCCGGGCCCGGGGGGATTACAATGAGCAGTTCTTC	CASRARGDYNEQFF